These T cell receptor beta chains were read from a single sample in a study of blood T cell repertoires in COVID-19. The method was immunoSEQ multiplex PCR; TCRdb's version includes in-frame clones alone and lacks a portion of them. Of 380,000 or so clones listed, approximately 77% are singletons. Sequenced material: peripheral blood. These receptors originate from a human donor with acute or convalescent COVID-19. The donor label of this sample is uncertain. The CDR3 runs from the conserved cysteine through the conserved F or W. A D gene is named only where the DNA matches it firmly. Size tells how often a clone was seen (once, few, many) or the class of an expanded clone, and some rows leave it out.

j_call cdr3_length d_call clone_size v_call cdr3_aa
TRBJ1-6 18 NA once TRBV18 CASSPPGARGSYNSPLHF
TRBJ1-1 15 NA NA TRBV6-5 CASSYFGRGPTEAFF
TRBJ2-5 14 NA NA TRBV28 CASSPQGPAVTQYF
TRBJ2-7 15 NA NA TRBV29-1 CSADAGTSYSYEQYF
TRBJ2-5 12 NA NA TRBV5-1 CASSLGEETQYF
TRBJ1-6 15 TRBD1 NA TRBV10-2 CASRGSGTGGSPLHF
TRBJ2-3 17 TRBD2 NA TRBV7-9 CASSSRLAGGRTDTQYF
TRBJ1-2 14 NA NA TRBV2 CASSEMVSGGSYTF
TRBJ1-1 14 NA NA TRBV10-3 CAISEREGRTEAFF
TRBJ2-5 14 NA NA TRBV29-1 CSVEARDRRETQYF
TRBJ2-7 12 NA NA TRBV30 CAWSETRYEQYF
TRBJ1-5 15 TRBD1 NA TRBV19 CASKGDTGGNQPQHF
TRBJ2-7 16 TRBD2 NA TRBV27 CASWSGGAGGTYEQYF
TRBJ1-2 12 NA once TRBV7-9 CASSLSPYGYTF
TRBJ2-1 16 NA NA TRBV3-1/TRBV3-2 CASSHQGAVIGAEQFF
TRBJ2-1 12 NA NA TRBV12-3/TRBV12-4 CASSWGAAEQFF
TRBJ1-5 16 NA NA TRBV20-1 CSASVTVGGSNQPQHF
TRBJ2-1 17 TRBD2 once TRBV6-2/TRBV6-3 CASSRGLAGGPQGEQFF
TRBJ2-7 12 NA NA TRBV7-2 CASSLTRETQYF
TRBJ1-1 14 NA few TRBV4-1 CASRPASEVTEAFF
TRBJ1-4 14 TRBD1 NA TRBV2 CASESGTGGGKLFF
TRBJ2-2 13 NA NA TRBV7-9 CASSFSSSGELFF
TRBJ1-6 17 TRBD1 NA TRBV6-8 CASSYSRGTGYNSPLHF
TRBJ1-5 14 NA NA TRBV3-1/TRBV3-2 CASSQGLGGPPQHF
TRBJ2-5 14 NA NA TRBV20-1 CSASLGAGQETQYF
TRBJ2-3 12 TRBD2 few TRBV19 CASRLAGDTQYF
TRBJ1-1 16 TRBD1 NA TRBV5-1 CASSLDDRALGTEAFF
TRBJ2-7 16 NA few TRBV2 CASSENSGLAAYEQYF
TRBJ2-2 18 NA few TRBV18 CASSSRVQRFQNTGELFF
TRBJ2-3 11 NA once TRBV20-1 CSASVADTQYF
TRBJ2-1 16 TRBD2 NA TRBV28 CASRPPSGGAYNEQFF
TRBJ2-3 16 TRBD1 once TRBV2 CASSSGTGGATDTQYF
TRBJ2-7 15 NA NA TRBV25-1 CASGELGDTPREQYF
TRBJ1-2 14 NA NA TRBV5-1 CASRPDPGAYGYTF
TRBJ2-7 13 NA NA TRBV5-4 CASSSGVLVEQYF
TRBJ2-3 13 NA NA TRBV9 CASSEAGTDTQYF
TRBJ2-7 15 NA NA TRBV21-1 CASSGTGAAGYEQYF
TRBJ2-3 12 TRBD2 NA TRBV30 CARTSGGDTQYF
TRBJ1-1 12 NA NA TRBV2 CASSEDRAEAFF
TRBJ1-2 14 NA NA TRBV5-4 CASSLEDSGYGYTF
TRBJ1-2 11 TRBD1 NA TRBV29-1 CSAGQGRGYTF
TRBJ2-3 16 TRBD2 NA TRBV15 CATSRRASGSTDTQYF
TRBJ1-2 12 NA NA TRBV3-1/TRBV3-2 CASSRRDYGYTF
TRBJ2-6 15 NA NA TRBV19 CASSRTGTGANVLTF
TRBJ2-5 15 TRBD1 NA TRBV18 CASSPNRGQGETQYF
TRBJ2-5 12 NA NA TRBV7-9 CASTSGQETQYF
TRBJ2-3 15 NA NA TRBV27 CASSFIQTPPDTQYF
TRBJ1-2 13 TRBD1 few TRBV6-5 CASKTGGSYGYTF
TRBJ1-3 16 NA few TRBV9 CASSVGGGGAGNTIYF
TRBJ1-1 15 NA NA TRBV5-1 CASRARGAMNTEAFF
TRBJ1-2 15 TRBD1 NA TRBV6-5 CAGSYATGVDYGYTF
TRBJ1-1 15 NA NA TRBV5-1 CASSLDSGIDTEAFF
TRBJ1-2 14 TRBD1 NA TRBV28 CASSTQGALYGYTF